This entry concerns a single T cell receptor (beta chain). The data originate from a study of blood T cell repertoires in COVID-19. Assay used: immunoSEQ multiplex PCR; TCRdb lists only in-frame clones, some missing. The sample includes 200,000 to 250,000 clones, around 83% seen only once; the top ten take approximately 0.89%. Germline V gene data show CDR1 as SGHAT and CDR2 as FQNNGV. The CDR3 spans 14 residues. V was cut by 1 base and J by 1 base, with 5 bases left in between. The sample taken for sequencing was peripheral blood. The J gene is TRBJ1-3, the V gene TRBV11-2, with unresolved D. This receptor was taken from a man in his forties or fifties with acute or convalescent COVID-19. The CDR3 bases are TGTGCCAGCAGCTTAGCCGGTTCTGGAAACACCATATATTTT. Encoded protein: CASSLAGSGNTIYF.